The rows below give T cell receptor beta chains drawn from one sample of a study of T cell responses to AZD1222 COVID-19 vaccine. The repertoire was sequenced with immunoSEQ multiplex PCR; TCRdb's copy has only in-frame clones and lacks some. The sample yields about 170,000 clones, roughly 92% seen once. The sequencing used peripheral blood, collected on day 0 of AZD1222 vaccination. All receptors derive from an adult in good health. The CDR3 runs from the conserved cysteine through the conserved F or W. D genes are given only for firm matches. Only some rows state a clone size, as once, few, many or a class for expanded clones.

TRBV27	.	TRBD2	TRBJ2-1	TGTGCCAGCAGTTTATATGGGGCCAGAACGCGAATAGCGGGGATCAACTACAATGAGCAGTTCTTC	CASSLYGARTRIAGINYNEQFF
TRBV7-9	.	TRBD1	TRBJ1-2	TGTGCCAGCAGCTTAAGGGACAGGGCCGGCGGCTACACCTTC	CASSLRDRAGGYTF
TRBV5-1	once	.	TRBJ2-1	TGCGCCAGCACCCCAGAATGGGGACACATCAATGAGCAGTTCTTC	CASTPEWGHINEQFF
TRBV6-1	.	.	TRBJ1-6	TGTGCCAGCAGTGAAGCGACACGGAATTCACCCCTCCACTTT	CASSEATRNSPLHF
TRBV29-1	.	TRBD2	TRBJ2-3	TGCAGCGACCTTAGCGGGAACACAGATACGCAGTATTTT	CSDLSGNTDTQYF
TRBV20-1	.	.	TRBJ1-2	TGCAGTCCGAACCGTGGGCAAGGCTACACCTTC	CSPNRGQGYTF
TRBV7-9	.	.	TRBJ2-5	TGTGCCAGCAGCGGCCGGGGACTTCTTGGTCGGGAGACCCAGTACTTC	CASSGRGLLGRETQYF
TRBV3-1/TRBV3-2	.	.	TRBJ1-2	TGTGCCAGCAGCCAAGATAGGGAGAAGGGCTATGGCTACACCTTC	CASSQDREKGYGYTF
TRBV5-8	once	TRBD2	TRBJ2-1	TGTGCCAGCAGCTTTGGGCGTGTGCGGGGGGGCCTCAATGAGCAGTTCTTC	CASSFGRVRGGLNEQFF
TRBV5-1	.	TRBD1	TRBJ2-5	TGCGCCAGCAGCTCCGGGACAGGGACCCAAGAGACCCAGTACTTC	CASSSGTGTQETQYF
TRBV9	.	.	TRBJ1-2	TGTGCCAGCACCCTTGAAGCGTTAAGTTTCTATGGCTACACCTTC	CASTLEALSFYGYTF
TRBV11-2	.	.	TRBJ2-7	TGTGCCAGCAGCTTTGGGGGATCGGCCTACGAGCAGTACTTC	CASSFGGSAYEQYF
TRBV3-1/TRBV3-2	.	.	TRBJ1-2	TGTGCCAGCAGCCAATATGACGTCGGGATAGGCTACACCTTC	CASSQYDVGIGYTF
TRBV4-2	.	.	TRBJ1-2	TGTGCCAGCAGTCTGAACCCGGACGGGGGGCCTGGCTACACCTTC	CASSLNPDGGPGYTF
TRBV4-1	.	TRBD1	TRBJ1-1	TGCGCCAGCAGCCAAGTTGACAGGGGGATCACTGAAGCTTTCTTT	CASSQVDRGITEAFF
TRBV29-1	.	TRBD1	TRBJ1-5	TGCAGCGTCACAGGGGACGGGAATCAGCCCCAGCATTTT	CSVTGDGNQPQHF
TRBV5-4	.	.	TRBJ1-3	TGTGCCAGCCAACGCAACCGTGGGAGCACCATATATTTT	CASQRNRGSTIYF
TRBV7-3	once	TRBD1	TRBJ2-1	TGTGCCAGCAGCTCGGGACAGGGGTACAATGAGCAGTTCTTC	CASSSGQGYNEQFF